What follows are 7 T cell receptor beta chains derived from one specimen sequenced in a study of yellow fever vaccine responses in identical twins. MiXCR, run by TCRdb on the RT-PCR reads, gives a single entry per CDR3 protein. The sample holds approximately 18,000 distinct CDR3 sequences, 60% to 70% seen once. The sequences come from T cells from blood (PBMCs), unsorted or a sorted subset (not recorded which), collected before or after yellow fever vaccination (not recorded which). All receptors derive from a woman aged 18-35 years who received the yellow fever vaccine.

The V call is TRBV11-2, the J call TRBJ2-2, with 9 positions matching TRBD1. V shed 3 bases and J 6 bases; nucleotides not matched to a gene: 14. Germline V CDR1 and CDR2: SGHAT, FQNNGV. CDR3 length: 18 amino acids. This chain's CDR3 is CASSFIGSGTGFPGELFF. CDR3 nucleotide sequence: TGTGCCAGCAGCTTTATCGGGAGTGGGACAGGGTTTCCCGGGGAGCTGTTTTTT.

The chain is built from TRBV6-2 or TRBV6-3 and TRBJ2-1, with D unclear. CDR3 length equals 14 residues. V was shortened by 0 bases and J by 4 bases, with 7 bases between the two germline ends. Germline V gene lookup returns CDR1 MNHEY and CDR2 SVGEGT. The CDR3 protein is CASSYSRSYNEQFF. The CDR3 DNA is TGTGCCAGCAGTTACTCCAGGAGTTACAATGAGCAGTTCTTC.

This clonotype was seen a handful of times. The chain couples TRBV29-1 to TRBJ1-1; 9 bases are shared with TRBD1. Germline-derived CDR1 and CDR2 are SQVTM and ANQGSEA. The ends lost 6 bases at V and 5 bases at J; junction bases unmatched: 4. CDR3 length: 12 amino acids. The CDR3 DNA reads TGCAGCGTAGGACAGGGGTCTACTGAAGCTTTCTTT. Residues: CSVGQGSTEAFF. Full variable domain (outside the CDR3, taken from reference TRBV29-1 and TRBJ1-1): SAVISQKPSRDICQRGTSLTIQCQVDSQVTMMFWYRQQPGQSLTLIATANQGSEATYESGFVIDKFPISRPNLTFSTLTVSNMSPEDSSIYLCSVGQGSTEAFFGQGTRLTVV.

The J gene is TRBJ1-1, the V gene TRBV11-2; 12 nucleotides agree with TRBD1. CDR3 length equals 19 residues. Trimming cost V 0 bases and J 2 bases; bases outside gene matches: 10. Germline V gene data show CDR1 as SGHAT and CDR2 as FQNNGV. The CDR3 loop is CASSLDTPGQGAQNTEAFF. CDR3 sequence (DNA): TGTGCCAGCAGCTTAGACACTCCGGGACAGGGGGCGCAAAACACTGAAGCTTTCTTT.

The rearrangement uses TRBV27 and TRBJ1-1; no reliable D call. With 0 bases removed from V and 1 base from J, the gap between germline ends came to 9 bases. The CDR3 loop spans 15 amino acids. Germline lookup yields CDR1 MNHEY and CDR2 SMNVEV (reference sequence). CDR3 region: CASSLSATGNTEAFF. DNA of the CDR3: TGTGCCAGCAGTTTATCGGCTACGGGGAACACTGAAGCTTTCTTT.

This sequence joins TRBV6-1 and TRBJ2-3; a weak D match, TRBD1 (5 bases). CDR1 is MNHNS, CDR2 SASEGT, per germline. The V end lost 5 bases, the J end lost 6 bases, and 15 bases lay between the germline ends. This CDR3 has 14 amino acids. The CDR3 region has the DNA TGTGCCAGCAGTCCCGGACAAGATGGGGATACGCAGTATTTT. Translating gives CASSPGQDGDTQYF.

This clonotype was seen more than once but under ten times. The chain carries TRBV2 and TRBJ2-2; TRBD2 aligns across 7 bases. The germline gives CDR1 SNHLY, CDR2 FYNNEI. V lost 9 bases to trimming and J lost 4 bases; unmatched junction nucleotides: 8. The CDR3 runs 14 residues. CDR3 nucleotides: TGTGCCAGAGACCGGGGGGAGGTCACCGGGGAGCTGTTTTTT. Amino acids: CARDRGEVTGELFF.